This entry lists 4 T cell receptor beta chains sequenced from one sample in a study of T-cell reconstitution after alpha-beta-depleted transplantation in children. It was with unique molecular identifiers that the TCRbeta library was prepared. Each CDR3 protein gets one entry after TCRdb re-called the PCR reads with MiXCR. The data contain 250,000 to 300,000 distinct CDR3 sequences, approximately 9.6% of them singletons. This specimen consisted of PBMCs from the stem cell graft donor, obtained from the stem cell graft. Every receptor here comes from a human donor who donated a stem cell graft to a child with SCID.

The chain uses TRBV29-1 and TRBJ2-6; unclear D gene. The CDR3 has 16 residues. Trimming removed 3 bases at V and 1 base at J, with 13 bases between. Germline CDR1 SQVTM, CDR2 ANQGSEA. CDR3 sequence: CSVEPVEISGANVLTF. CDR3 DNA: TGCAGCGTTGAGCCCGTAGAGATTTCTGGGGCCAACGTCCTGACTTTC.

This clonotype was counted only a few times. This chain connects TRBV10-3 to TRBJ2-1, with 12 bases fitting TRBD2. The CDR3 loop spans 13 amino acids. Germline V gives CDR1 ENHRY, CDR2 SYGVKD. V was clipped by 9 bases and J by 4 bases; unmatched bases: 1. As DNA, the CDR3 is TGTGCCATGACTAGCGGGGGTTACAATGAGCAGTTCTTC. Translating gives CAMTSGGYNEQFF.

The CDR3 protein is CASSEVVSTEAFF. The CDR3 bases are TGTGCCAGCAGTGAAGTTGTGTCCACTGAAGCTTTCTTT. The chain uses TRBV25-1 and TRBJ1-1; no clear D gene. Germline CDR1 and CDR2: MGHDK and SYGVNS. CDR3 length equals 13 residues. V lost 2 bases, J lost 4 bases, and 8 bases lay in between.

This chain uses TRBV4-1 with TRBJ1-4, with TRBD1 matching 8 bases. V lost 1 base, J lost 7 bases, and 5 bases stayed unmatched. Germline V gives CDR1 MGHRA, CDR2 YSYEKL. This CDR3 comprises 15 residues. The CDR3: CASSQGGTGPEKLFF. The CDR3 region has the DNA TGCGCCAGCAGCCAAGGTGGGACAGGACCTGAAAAACTGTTTTTT.